The next 24 T cell receptor beta chains were all read from a single sample in a study of T-cell memory formation after mild COVID-19. TCRdb called the 5' RACE reads again in MiXCR, with one record for every CDR3 protein. The sample contains 250,000 or so distinct CDR3 sequences, 18% of which appear only once. The source material was PBMCs or a T cell subset sorted from them (not recorded which). The receptors were sampled from a man younger than 35 who had mild COVID-19 (a few samples of this study predate the infection). Cell type and time point are not known.

The chain combines TRBV6-6 with TRBJ1-5, with D tentatively TRBD1 (5 bases). The germline V and J ends were trimmed by 0 bases and 5 bases, with 8 bases remaining between them. CDR3 length equals 14 residues. Germline V gives CDR1 MNHNY, CDR2 SVGAGI (reference sequence). The CDR3 DNA sequence: TGTGCCAGCAGTTACTCGGGGCCGGATCAGCCCCAGCATTTT. Translated, it gives CASSYSGPDQPQHF.

The chain recombines TRBV6-5 with TRBJ2-5, with 10 bases matching TRBD2. V shed 10 bases and J 2 bases; nucleotides not matched to a gene: 10. CDR3 length: 15 residues. Germline V gives CDR1 MNHEY, CDR2 SVGAGI. The DNA of the CDR3 is TGTGCCACCGCCGGGAGCGGGGGGGTTCAAGAGACCCAGTACTTC. It codes for CATAGSGGVQETQYF.

In nucleotides, the CDR3 is TGTGCCAGCAGTTTTGACAGGGGGCCAATTAACTATGGCTACACCTTC. The encoded protein is CASSFDRGPINYGYTF. The rearrangement uses TRBV12-3 or TRBV12-4 and TRBJ1-2, with 10 bases identical to TRBD1. This CDR3 is 16 amino acids long. The V segment lost 3 bases and the J segment 1 base; nucleotides outside the gene matches: 5.

The CDR3 region is CASSSGTANEKLFF. The CDR3 DNA reads TGTGCCAGCAGCTCCGGGACGGCTAATGAAAAACTGTTTTTT. This chain uses TRBV7-2 with TRBJ1-4; D is possibly TRBD1 (5 bases). Between the trimmed V and J ends, which lost 4 bases and 3 bases, there was a span of 9 bases. The CDR3 contains 14 residues. Germline V CDR1 and CDR2: SGHTA, FQGNSA.

The chain links TRBV29-1 to TRBJ1-5; TRBD1 might be the D (6 bases). CDR3 length equals 13 residues. V lost 3 bases, J lost 3 bases, and 9 bases lay in between. Germline CDR1 is SQVTM and CDR2 is ANQGSEA. CDR3 sequence reads: CSVEDSPNQPQHF. In DNA, the CDR3 is TGCAGCGTTGAGGACAGCCCCAATCAGCCCCAGCATTTT.

The CDR3 protein is CASSDVVSNTEAFF. The CDR3 nucleotides read TGTGCCAGCAGTGACGTAGTTAGCAACACTGAAGCTTTCTTT. This chain links TRBV2 with TRBJ1-1; D is undetermined. Trimming stripped 3 bases from V and 2 bases from J, with 10 bases between. Germline V gene sequence: CDR1 SNHLY, CDR2 FYNNEI. The CDR3 contains 14 residues.

The rearrangement links TRBV5-1 to TRBJ1-4; D perhaps matches TRBD1 (5 bases). The CDR3 length is 14 residues. In germline, CDR1 is SGHRS, CDR2 YFSETQ. The ends were cut back, 4 bases at V and 3 bases at J, with 10 bases in the middle. CDR3 amino acids: CASSVGDSNEKLFF. The CDR3 DNA is TGCGCCAGCAGCGTAGGGGATTCTAATGAAAAACTGTTTTTT.

This rearrangement joins TRBV12-3 or TRBV12-4 to TRBJ2-3; 9 bases align to TRBD1. The CDR3 is 15 amino acids. Trimming removed 2 bases from V and 2 bases from J; junction bases left unmatched: 2. The CDR3 here is CASSLRDRATDTQYF. CDR3 nucleotide sequence: TGTGCCAGCAGTTTAAGGGACAGGGCCACAGATACGCAGTATTTT.

The rearrangement uses TRBV11-3 and TRBJ2-7; possibly TRBD1 for D (6 bases). This CDR3 spans 13 amino acids. V was shortened by 5 bases and J by 2 bases, with 10 bases between the two germline ends. Germline V lookup: CDR1 SGHNT, CDR2 YENEEA. CDR3 DNA sequence: TGTGCCAGCAGCCATGGGGGCGCCTACGAGCAGTACTTC. It specifies CASSHGGAYEQYF.

The V and J genes are TRBV6-1 and TRBJ2-7; 9 nucleotides agree with TRBD1. Trimming removed 1 base from V and 6 bases from J; junction bases left unmatched: 4. Germline loops: CDR1 MNHNS, CDR2 SASEGT. CDR3 length equals 14 residues. CDR3 sequence (DNA): TGTGCCAGCAGTGAAGACAGGGGGCTGGGCGAGCAGTACGTC. This codes for CASSEDRGLGEQYV.

This clonotype was counted only a few times. The V gene is TRBV5-5, the J gene TRBJ2-4, with D hard to call. The CDR3 sequence is 16 residues long. Germline V gene data show CDR1 as SGHKS and CDR2 as YYEKEE (reference sequence). V lost 4 bases, J lost 8 bases, and 22 bases lay in between. Here the CDR3 DNA reads TGTGCCAGCAGCCCGACTCGTCAGTCTGTTCTAGACATTCAGTACTTC. This sequence encodes CASSPTRQSVLDIQYF. Based on the CDR3 plus reference TRBV5-5 and TRBJ2-4, the full variable domain is DAGVTQSPTHLIKTRGQQVTLRCSPISGHKSVSWYQQVLGQGPQFIFQYYEKEERGRGNFPDRFSARQFPNYSSELNVNALLLGDSALYLCASSPTRQSVLDIQYFGAGTRLSVL.

This clonotype appeared a few times. The chain carries TRBV5-1 and TRBJ1-1; no definite D call. The CDR3 length is 13 residues. The ends were cut back, 3 bases at V and 3 bases at J, with 9 bases in the middle. The germline V gene encodes CDR1 SGHRS and CDR2 YFSETQ. CDR3 sequence: CASSYRMDTEAFF. CDR3 sequence (DNA): TGCGCCAGCAGCTATAGGATGGACACTGAAGCTTTCTTT.

V and J are TRBV5-1 and TRBJ2-3, with D possibly matching TRBD1 (6 bases). CDR3 size: 15 residues. Germline assignment: CDR1 SGHRS and CDR2 YFSETQ. The V end was cut by 0 bases, the J end by 3 bases, with 11 bases between. This CDR3 is CASSLGQGKTDTQYF. CDR3 sequence (DNA): TGCGCCAGCAGCTTGGGCCAGGGGAAAACAGATACGCAGTATTTT.

This clonotype was counted between two and nine times. The chain is built from TRBV4-3 and TRBJ2-3; the D gene is possibly TRBD2 (5 bases). The germline V and J ends were trimmed by 3 bases and 0 bases, with 10 bases remaining between them. CDR1 is LGHNA and CDR2 is YSLEER in the germline V gene. There are 15 residues in the CDR3. The CDR3 sequence is CASSHIGVSTDTQYF. CDR3 nucleotide sequence: TGCGCCAGCAGCCATATCGGGGTTAGCACAGATACGCAGTATTTT.

The V gene is TRBV7-3, the J gene TRBJ2-2, with D possibly being TRBD1 (6 bases). This CDR3 comprises 14 residues. Germline V gives CDR1 SGHTA, CDR2 FQGTGA. Trimming cost V 4 bases and J 4 bases, with 10 bases left between them. The CDR3, as DNA: TGTGCCAGCAGCTCAGGGGATAGCACCGGGGAGCTGTTTTTT. This translates into CASSSGDSTGELFF.

This clonotype turned up a few times. The chain links TRBV11-2 to TRBJ2-3; 9 positions agree with TRBD2. Germline assignment: CDR1 SGHAT and CDR2 FQNNGV. The CDR3 has 18 residues. The V and J ends lost 5 bases and 0 bases, in that order; junction bases with no gene match: 12. The CDR3 reads CASSPSLRLADSTDTQYF. The CDR3, as DNA: TGTGCCAGCAGCCCAAGCCTCCGACTAGCGGATAGCACAGATACGCAGTATTTT. Based on the CDR3 plus reference TRBV11-2 and TRBJ2-3, the full variable domain is EAGVAQSPRYKIIEKRQSVAFWCNPISGHATLYWYQQILGQGPKLLIQFQNNGVVDDSQLPKDRFSAERLKGVDSTLKIQPAKLEDSAVYLCASSPSLRLADSTDTQYFGPGTRLTVL.

The chain combines TRBV25-1 with TRBJ2-5; D might be TRBD1 or TRBD2, each matching 5 bases. The CDR3 has 15 amino acids. With 3 bases removed from V and 4 bases from J, the gap between germline ends came to 15 bases. Germline-derived CDR1 and CDR2 are MGHDK and SYGVNS. The CDR3 nucleotides are TGTGCCAGCAGTGACCCACGGAGTGGGGGAGAGACCCAGTACTTC. Translation gives CASSDPRSGGETQYF.

V and J are TRBV10-3 and TRBJ2-7, with a weak D call TRBD2 (5 bases). V lost 5 bases and J 2 bases, leaving 7 bases between the germline ends. CDR3 size: 12 residues. Germline CDR1 ENHRY, CDR2 SYGVKD. CDR3 loop: CAISPGAYEQYV. CDR3 coding DNA: TGTGCCATCAGTCCCGGGGCCTACGAGCAGTACGTC.

This rearrangement joins TRBV7-8 to TRBJ2-7; D is possibly TRBD2 (7 bases). The CDR3 totals 15 residues. Germline V gene sequence: CDR1 SGHVS, CDR2 FQNEAQ. Between the trimmed V and J ends, which lost 7 bases and 5 bases, there was a span of 21 bases. The CDR3 nucleotides read TGTGCCAGCAACCTCGCTGGGGGGGCCCGTGACGAGCAGTACTTC. Its translation is CASNLAGGARDEQYF.

This chain uses TRBV7-2 with TRBJ2-2, with D perhaps matching TRBD1 (5 bases). Trimming pared 3 bases from V and 6 bases from J, leaving 11 bases between. In germline, CDR1 is SGHTA, CDR2 FQGNSA. The CDR3 is 14 residues long. As DNA, the CDR3 is TGTGCCAGCAGCTTTAGGCAGGGCTCCGGGGAGCTGTTTTTT. This sequence encodes CASSFRQGSGELFF.

The rearrangement links TRBV6-5 to TRBJ1-6, with D uncertain. V shed 8 bases and J shed 14 bases, with 13 bases lying between them. Germline V gene lookup returns CDR1 MNHEY and CDR2 SVGAGI. The CDR3 consists of 11 residues. CDR3 coding DNA: TGTGCCAGCTCGCAAGACGGGACCCTCCACTTT. It yields the protein CASSQDGTLHF.

The CDR3 region has the DNA TGTGCCAGCAGTGATTCAGGGCGCGTGAACACTGAAGCTTTCTTT. Protein product: CASSDSGRVNTEAFF. The chain is built from TRBV25-1 and TRBJ1-1; D may be TRBD1 (5 bases). V was shortened by 3 bases and J by 0 bases, with 11 bases between the two germline ends. Looked up from germline, CDR1 is MGHDK and CDR2 is SYGVNS. This CDR3 has 15 residues. Full variable domain (remainder filled in from reference TRBV25-1 and TRBJ1-1): EADIYQTPRYLVIGTGKKITLECSQTMGHDKMYWYQQDPGMELHLIHYSYGVNSTEKGDLSSESTVSRIRTEHFPLTLESARPSHTSQYLCASSDSGRVNTEAFFGQGTRLTVV.

This clonotype turned up a few times. The gene calls are TRBV3-1 and TRBJ1-2; 8 nucleotides line up with TRBD1. Germline CDR1 and CDR2: LGHDT and YNNKEL (reference sequence). The CDR3 totals 16 residues. After removal of 5 bases from V and 2 bases from J, the junction contained 10 bases not matched to a gene. DNA for the CDR3: TGTGCCAGCAGCACGACAGGGGCCGCAGCAAACTATGGCTACACCTTC. Translated: CASSTTGAAANYGYTF.

This clonotype has only a few counts. An end of the junction differs from the germline gene, which may be a read error. The CDR3, as DNA: TGTGCTAGCAGCTTTTGGAAAGACAGGGGGAATCAGCCCCAGCATTTT. Translation: CASSFWKDRGNQPQHF. The chain employs TRBV7-7 and TRBJ1-5, with 9 nucleotides matching TRBD1. There are 16 residues in the CDR3. CDR1 is SSHAT, CDR2 FNYEAQ, per germline (reference sequence).